Below are 18 T cell receptor beta chains sequenced from a single sample in a study of blood T cell repertoires in COVID-19. Using immunoSEQ multiplex PCR, the repertoire was profiled, and TCRdb retains in-frame clones only, with some absent. The data contain about 70,000 clones, just over 90% of them singletons. The sample consisted of peripheral blood. These receptors were obtained from a man between 45 and 60 years old with COVID-19, enrolled during active disease.

In regard to this clone: The junction and the germline gene differ at one end; a read error may be behind it. The chain is built from TRBV2 and TRBJ1-2; 11 bases map to TRBD1. CDR1 and CDR2 (germline): SNHLY, FYNNEI. There are 13 residues in the CDR3. The CDR3 protein is CAGRTGGEDGYTF. As DNA, the CDR3 is TGTGCCGGCAGGACAGGGGGCGAGGATGGCTACACCTTC.

The rearrangement links TRBV6-5 to TRBJ2-1, with 12 bases aligning to TRBD1. CDR1 and CDR2 (germline): MNHEY, SVGAGI. V was clipped by 6 bases and J by 8 bases; unmatched bases: 5. The CDR3 totals 14 residues. In DNA form, the CDR3 reads TGTGCCAGCAGGCCGGGACAGGGGGCTTATGAGCAGTTCTTC. Protein sequence: CASRPGQGAYEQFF.

The genes are TRBV6-5 and TRBJ1-5; D is unresolved. CDR3 length: 15 amino acids. Germline values: CDR1 MNHEY, CDR2 SVGAGI. Trimming took 6 bases from V and 1 from J, leaving 13 bases between them. Here the CDR3 reads CASRQRSGSNQPQHF. The DNA for the CDR3 is TGTGCCAGCAGGCAACGTAGCGGCAGCAATCAGCCCCAGCATTTT.

This clone was counted once. The J gene is TRBJ1-3, the V gene TRBV5-1; maybe TRBD1 (5 bases). The CDR3 covers 15 residues. The germline V gene encodes CDR1 SGHRS and CDR2 YFSETQ. Trimming left V 4 bases short and J 8 bases short, with 19 bases between. The CDR3 nucleotides are TGCGCCAGCAGCCCTTCGGGGGATTCTGCGGACACCATATATTTT. Encoded protein: CASSPSGDSADTIYF. The complete variable domain, with remaining parts taken from reference TRBV5-1 and TRBJ1-3, reads KAGVTQTPRYLIKTRGQQVTLSCSPISGHRSVSWYQQTPGQGLQFLFEYFSETQRNKGNFPGRFSGRQFSNSRSEMNVSTLELGDSALYLCASSPSGDSADTIYFGEGSWLTVV.

In this sample, this clone turned up a few times. This sequence joins TRBV4-3 and TRBJ2-1; 8 nucleotides align to TRBD2. V lost 0 bases to trimming and J lost 8 bases; unmatched junction nucleotides: 6. The CDR3 runs 15 residues. Germline CDR1 and CDR2: LGHNA and YSLEER. The CDR3 region has the DNA TGCGCCAGCAGCCAAGATGCCCGGGAGGGAGATGAGCAGTTCTTC. This codes for CASSQDAREGDEQFF.

This clone showed up just once. V gene TRBV7-9 combines with J gene TRBJ1-4, with 8 positions matching TRBD1. V lost 5 bases to trimming and J lost 8 bases; unmatched junction nucleotides: 10. This CDR3 contains 15 residues. Per germline, CDR1 SEHNR and CDR2 FQNEAQ (reference sequence). The CDR3 bases are TGTGCCAGCAGCCAAAAGGGACAGGTGGGGGAAAAACTGTTTTTT. It codes for CASSQKGQVGEKLFF.

The chain joins TRBV7-2 to TRBJ1-5; D not certain. The CDR3 spans 13 residues. Trimming left V 5 bases short and J 2 bases short, with 7 bases between. From germline, CDR1 is SGHTA and CDR2 FQGNSA. The CDR3 DNA follows: TGTGCCAGCAGCCGCGTAGGCAATCAGCCCCAGCATTTT. Its translation is CASSRVGNQPQHF.

The genes are TRBV18 and TRBJ1-3; D is ambiguous. Germline V gene data show CDR1 as KGHSH and CDR2 as LQKENI. The germline V and J ends were trimmed by 6 bases and 0 bases, with 12 bases remaining between them. The CDR3 loop spans 15 amino acids. CDR3 sequence reads: CASSPTVASGNTIYF. The CDR3 DNA is TGTGCCAGCTCGCCCACGGTAGCCTCTGGAAACACCATATATTTT.

The V and J genes are TRBV5-1 and TRBJ2-1; tentative D call: TRBD1 (6 bases). The CDR3 covers 15 residues. The germline V gene encodes CDR1 SGHRS and CDR2 YFSETQ. V was trimmed by 2 bases and J by 0 bases, leaving 9 bases between them. The CDR3 coding sequence is TGCGCCAGCAGCTTCCAACAGGGCTCCTACAATGAGCAGTTCTTC. As protein: CASSFQQGSYNEQFF.

The chain joins TRBV2 to TRBJ1-4, with TRBD1 identical over 7 bases. CDR3 length: 16 residues. Germline trimming cut 7 bases from V and 7 bases from J; bases unmatched to any gene: 15. Germline V gives CDR1 SNHLY, CDR2 FYNNEI. CDR3 nucleotides: TGTGCCAGCAAGTGGAATCTCGCAGGGGGACGTGAAAAACTGTTTTTT. It yields the protein CASKWNLAGGREKLFF.

This sequence joins TRBV6-2 or TRBV6-3 and TRBJ1-6, with 12 bases aligning to TRBD1. CDR3 length equals 18 residues. After removal of 2 bases from V and 8 bases from J, the junction contained 10 bases not matched to a gene. Germline CDR1 MNHEY, CDR2 SVGEGT. The CDR3 spells CASSYAPGQGARDSPLHF. The CDR3 DNA is TGTGCCAGCAGTTACGCCCCGGGACAGGGGGCGAGAGATTCACCCCTCCACTTT.

The chain joins TRBV7-9 to TRBJ2-2, with D possibly TRBD1 on 6 matching bases. This CDR3 has 15 residues. The V end was cut by 8 bases, the J end by 1 base, with 14 bases between. The germline V gene encodes CDR1 SEHNR and CDR2 FQNEAQ (reference sequence). The chain's CDR3 is CASPPGTQNTGELFF. Written as DNA, the CDR3 is TGTGCCAGCCCCCCCGGGACACAGAACACCGGGGAGCTGTTTTTT.

This clone was recorded only once. The V call is TRBV29-1, the J call TRBJ1-1; 7 bases align to TRBD1. Germline V CDR1 and CDR2: SQVTM, ANQGSEA. V was pared by 5 bases and J by 3 bases, with 12 bases of the junction left unmatched. This CDR3 contains 15 residues. CDR3 in DNA: TGCAGCGTTCAACTACCGACAGGGCGGGACACTGAAGCTTTCTTT. Translated: CSVQLPTGRDTEAFF.

V usage is TRBV9 and J usage is TRBJ1-6, with unresolved D. The CDR3 is 14 residues long. The germline CDR1 and CDR2 sequences are SGDLS and YYNGEE. Trimming took off 0 bases at V and 8 bases at J, with 9 bases between the two ends. The CDR3 spells CASSVGLNDSPLHF. The CDR3 DNA is TGTGCCAGCAGCGTAGGACTGAATGATTCACCCCTCCACTTT.

This clone came up a few times. The chain links TRBV5-4 to TRBJ1-4; D possibly corresponds to TRBD1 (5 bases). CDR3 length equals 13 residues. The germline gives CDR1 SGHNT, CDR2 YYREEE (reference sequence). Trimming took 0 bases from V and 8 from J, leaving 8 bases between them. CDR3 nucleotide sequence: TGTGCCAGCAGCTTGGCCGGGGGAGAAAAACTGTTTTTT. The encoded protein is CASSLAGGEKLFF.

This clone came up once. The chain has TRBV19 and TRBJ1-3; TRBD1 is a possible D gene (5 bases). Trimming removed 5 bases from V and 0 bases from J, with 14 bases in between. CDR1 LNHDA and CDR2 SQIVND come from the germline V gene (reference sequence). The CDR3 is 16 residues long. The CDR3 reads CASSVDSYDSGNTIYF. In nucleotides, the CDR3 is TGTGCCAGTAGTGTTGACAGCTATGACTCTGGAAACACCATATATTTT. Full variable domain (outside the CDR3, taken from reference TRBV19 and TRBJ1-3): DGGITQSPKYLFRKEGQNVTLSCEQNLNHDAMYWYRQDPGQGLRLIYYSQIVNDFQKGDIAEGYSVSREKKESFPLTVTSAQKNPTAFYLCASSVDSYDSGNTIYFGEGSWLTVV.

The chain links TRBV2 to TRBJ2-7; tentative D call: TRBD1 (6 bases). Germline V gene sequence: CDR1 SNHLY, CDR2 FYNNEI. CDR3 length: 13 amino acids. The germline V and J ends were trimmed by 6 bases and 0 bases, with 9 bases remaining between them. The CDR3 sequence is CASRGQSSYEQYV. CDR3 bases: TGTGCCAGCAGAGGACAGAGCTCCTACGAGCAGTACGTC.

The chain has TRBV6-5 and TRBJ2-7, with D perhaps matching TRBD1 (6 bases). Germline V CDR1 and CDR2: MNHEY, SVGAGI. The CDR3 totals 13 residues. Trimming removed 4 bases from V and 4 bases from J, with 11 bases in between. The CDR3 protein is CASSSGTIYEQYF. Here the CDR3 DNA reads TGTGCCAGCAGTTCCGGGACAATATACGAGCAGTACTTC.